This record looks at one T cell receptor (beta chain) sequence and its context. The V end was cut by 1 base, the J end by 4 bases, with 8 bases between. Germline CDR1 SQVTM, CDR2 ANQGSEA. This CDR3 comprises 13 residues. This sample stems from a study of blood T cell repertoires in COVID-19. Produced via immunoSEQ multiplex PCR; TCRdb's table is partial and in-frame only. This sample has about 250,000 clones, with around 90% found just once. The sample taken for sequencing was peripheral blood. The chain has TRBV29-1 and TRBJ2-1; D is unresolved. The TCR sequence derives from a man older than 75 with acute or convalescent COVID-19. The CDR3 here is CSVEVARYNEQFF. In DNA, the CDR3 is TGCAGCGTTGAAGTGGCACGTTACAATGAGCAGTTCTTC.